This T cell receptor beta chain is drawn from a study of blood T cells in healthy people across ages. Findings of the study overall: Significant beta diversity loss was already apparent by age roughly 44, declining roughly linearly.

The CDR3 extends over 13 amino acids. Germline CDR1 reads SSHAT; CDR2 reads FNYEAQ (reference sequence). Healthy individuals of Caucasian origin from Russia, aged roughly 6 to 95, served as donors. Staff drew roughly 10 milliliters of peripheral blood from each donor. Isolation recovered at least 6 million PBMCs from every sample. This clonotype appeared a few times. Its specificity is not known. For the second PCR, which ran for about 7 to 11 cycles, a sample-barcoded 5' primer and a J-beta primer mix were used. TCRdb re-derived calls from the 5' RACE reads in MiXCR, one entry per CDR3 protein. Found here are some 730,000 distinct CDR3 sequences, around a fifth of them singletons; the top ten hold less than 25%.

The rearrangement uses TRBV7-7 and TRBJ2-5, with D uncertain. The J call could be wrong; TRBJ2-1 is a better fit for the DNA end. Sequencing used blood. The source is a man in his 70s in good health. CDR3 sequence: CASSLRLYNEQFF. The CDR3, as DNA: TGTGCCAGCAGCTTACGGCTATACAATGAGCAGTTCTTC.